This TCR beta chain was retrieved from a study of blood T cell repertoires in COVID-19. TCRdb's copy holds only in-frame clones and misses some; the assay was immunoSEQ multiplex PCR. The data contain about 69,000 clones, roughly 80% of them seen just once; the ten biggest clones take up about 15%. J gave up 8 bases and V 5 bases, and 8 bases lay outside the gene matches. The length of the CDR3 is 13 residues. Looked up from germline, CDR1 is SGHAT and CDR2 is FQDESV (reference sequence). This TCR came from a man in his 60s with acute or convalescent COVID-19. Sequences were obtained from peripheral blood. V usage is TRBV11-1 and J usage is TRBJ1-2, with TRBD1 identical over 7 bases. The CDR3 DNA sequence: TGTGCCAGCAGCCTCGGGACAGAGAGGGGCTACACCTTC. This codes for CASSLGTERGYTF. Together with reference TRBV11-1 and TRBJ1-2, the CDR3 gives the full variable domain: EAEVAQSPRYKITEKSQAVAFWCDPISGHATLYWYRQILGQGPELLVQFQDESVVDDSQLPKDRFSAERLKGVDSTLKIQPAELGDSAMYLCASSLGTERGYTFGSGTRLTVV.